What follows describes a single T cell receptor (beta chain). This entry belongs to a study of blood T cell repertoires in COVID-19. For the study at large: Samples came from the United States, Italy and Spain, spanning acute and convalescent COVID-19.

Trimming cost V 6 bases and J 3 bases, with 12 bases left between them. CDR3 length: 14 amino acids. Germline V gene sequence: CDR1 MDHEN, CDR2 SYDVKM. Libraries were prepared by immunoSEQ multiplex PCR; TCRdb keeps only in-frame clonotypes and omits some of them. The sample includes over 150,000 clones, around 83% of them seen just once. This clonotype originated in a middle-aged man who had recovered from COVID-19. The sequenced sample was PBMCs or T cells enriched from blood (not recorded which). The rearrangement uses TRBV28 and TRBJ1-5, with D perhaps TRBD1 (5 bases). The CDR3 here is CASRGQDLNQPQHF. DNA of the CDR3: TGTGCCAGCAGAGGACAAGACCTCAATCAGCCCCAGCATTTT.